The rows below give T cell receptor beta chains drawn from one sample of a study of Graves' ophthalmopathy and Graves' hyperthyroidism. TCRdb independently ran MiXCR on the multiplex PCR reads; one entry per CDR3 protein. This sample has 340,000 or so distinct CDR3 sequences, with 15% to 20% found just once. Sequencing was carried out using peripheral blood. These receptors originate from an adult man with Graves' ophthalmopathy. Each CDR3 is given with its conserved first and last residue. The D gene is left open where the match is weak. Only part of the rows carry a size: once, few, many, or a class if the clone is expanded.

j_call,d_call,v_call,clone_size,cdr3_nt,cdr3_aa
TRBJ1-2,TRBD1,TRBV7-9,many,TGTGCCAGCACAGGGACAGGGACACATCCGATATATGGCTACACCTTC,CASTGTGTHPIYGYTF
TRBJ1-5,.,TRBV7-2,many,TGTGCCAGCAGTTCTACACGGAATCAGCCCCAGCATTTT,CASSSTRNQPQHF
TRBJ2-5,TRBD2,TRBV7-2,many,TGTGCCAGCAGCTTAGCGGGGGGGAAAGAGACCCAGTACTTC,CASSLAGGKETQYF
TRBJ1-2,.,TRBV28,many,TGTGCCAGCAGTTTTGGGGGAGTCGGCGGCTACACCTTC,CASSFGGVGGYTF
TRBJ1-5,.,TRBV6-5,many,TGTGCCACCCGATCTGATCAGGACATAGATAGCAATCAGCCCCAGCATTTT,CATRSDQDIDSNQPQHF
TRBJ2-7,.,TRBV12-3/TRBV12-4,many,TGTGCCAGCAGTCCGCAGCAGTTTGATTTTCCCGACTACGAGCAGTACTTC,CASSPQQFDFPDYEQYF
TRBJ2-2,.,TRBV30,many,TGTGCCTGGAAACCGGGACTTCACACCGGGGAGCTGTTTTTT,CAWKPGLHTGELFF
TRBJ1-6,.,TRBV28,many,TGTGCCAGCACCGCAGTCGGGGGTCGGAATAATTCACCCCTCCACTTT,CASTAVGGRNNSPLHF
TRBJ1-3,.,TRBV6-5,few,TGTGCCAGCAGTTACCAGATCTCTGGAAACACCATATATTTT,CASSYQISGNTIYF
TRBJ1-5,.,TRBV5-5,many,TGTGCCAGCAGCTTTTGGGTTAGCAATCAGCCCCAGCATTTT,CASSFWVSNQPQHF
TRBJ2-2,.,TRBV7-7,many,TGTGCTAGCAGCTTAGCGAGAGGGACCGGGGAGCTGTTTTTT,CASSLARGTGELFF
TRBJ1-1,.,TRBV29-1,many,TGCAGCGTTGAAGAAACCGGCAGGGGCCTCATGAACACTGAAGCTTTCTTT,CSVEETGRGLMNTEAFF
TRBJ1-6,.,TRBV4-1,many,TGCGCCAGCAGCCAAGATACGGATTCACCCCTCCACTTT,CASSQDTDSPLHF
TRBJ2-7,TRBD2,TRBV27,few,TGTGCCAGCAGTCCGCCCCAGACTAGCGGGAGGATGTACTTC,CASSPPQTSGRMYF
TRBJ1-6,.,TRBV7-2,.,TGTGCCAGCAGAGTAGGGGCCCATAATTCACCCCTCCACTTT,CASRVGAHNSPLHF
TRBJ1-5,.,TRBV6-2/TRBV6-3,many,TGTGCCAGCAGTTACCGGGGCAGGGAGCTCAATCAGCCCCAGCATTTT,CASSYRGRELNQPQHF
TRBJ2-7,TRBD1,TRBV5-4,many,TGTGCCAGCAGCTTGGTCCGGGACAGCAAGCAGTACTTC,CASSLVRDSKQYF
TRBJ1-5,.,TRBV6-1,.,TGTGCCAGCAGTGAAGGCGCAGGGGCACTTACCTATAGCAATCAGCCCCAGCATTTT,CASSEGAGALTYSNQPQHF
TRBJ1-5,TRBD1,TRBV20-1,many,TGCAGTGCTGAGGACAGGGGGCTATTTCAGCCCCAGCATTTT,CSAEDRGLFQPQHF
TRBJ2-2,.,TRBV2,.,TGTGCCAGCAGTGATGGCCCCACCGGGGAGCTGTTTTTT,CASSDGPTGELFF
TRBJ1-6,.,TRBV12-3/TRBV12-4,many,TGTGCCAGCAGTTCCCACACGGGATTCACCCTCCACTTT,CASSSHTGFTLHF
TRBJ2-5,.,TRBV3-1,many,TGTGCCAGCAGCCGGGACGCTCCCGAAGGAACCCAGTACTTC,CASSRDAPEGTQYF
TRBJ2-5,TRBD2,TRBV28,many,TGTGCCAGCAGCTATGGGACTAACTACCAAGAGACCCAGTACTTC,CASSYGTNYQETQYF
TRBJ1-2,.,TRBV12-3/TRBV12-4,many,TGTGCCAGCAGTTTGTCGCGGGCGCTTGGCTATGGCTACACCTTC,CASSLSRALGYGYTF
TRBJ1-1,TRBD1,TRBV7-9,many,TGTGCCAGCAGCTTACTCCCGGGACAGACTAACACTGAAGCTTTCTTT,CASSLLPGQTNTEAFF
TRBJ2-5,TRBD1,TRBV11-2,many,TGTGCCAGCAGCTCGGGACAGGGGGTTATGGAGACCCAGTACTTC,CASSSGQGVMETQYF
TRBJ2-7,.,TRBV27,few,TGTGCCAGCAGACGTGTTGCGCAATCCTACGAGCAGTACTTC,CASRRVAQSYEQYF
TRBJ1-1,.,TRBV20-1,many,TGCAGTGCTAGAACAAGGGAGGGGGACACTGAAGCTTTCTTT,CSARTREGDTEAFF
TRBJ2-7,TRBD1,TRBV5-1,many,TGCGCCAGCAGCATCTCGGGACAGACCTACGAGCAGTACTTC,CASSISGQTYEQYF
TRBJ1-1,.,TRBV4-3,many,TGCGCCAGCAGCCAAGATACAATGAACACTGAAGCTTTCTTT,CASSQDTMNTEAFF
TRBJ1-2,TRBD1,TRBV7-2,many,TGTGCCAGCAGCCGAATACAGGGGGCCTACTATGGCTACACCTTC,CASSRIQGAYYGYTF
TRBJ2-5,TRBD2,TRBV6-5,few,TGTGCCAGCAGTTACTCTATGCCTAGCGGCGGAAAAGAGACTCAGTACTTC,CASSYSMPSGGKETQYF
TRBJ1-6,.,TRBV6-2/TRBV6-3,many,TGTGCCGTCGCGACTTTGGGACGAGGCCCTACACCCCTCCACTTT,CAVATLGRGPTPLHF
TRBJ2-7,TRBD1,TRBV15,many,TGTGCCACCAGCAGAGAGGGGACAGGGATCTACGAGCAGTACTTC,CATSREGTGIYEQYF
TRBJ1-1,TRBD1,TRBV20-1,many,TGCAGTGCTCGGGACAGGGGCGGCCCTGAAGCTTTCTTT,CSARDRGGPEAFF
TRBJ2-7,TRBD1,TRBV18,many,TGTGCCAGCTCACTTGTGACAGGGCGAGACGAGCAGTACTTC,CASSLVTGRDEQYF
TRBJ1-5,TRBD1,TRBV12-3/TRBV12-4,many,TGTGCCAGCAGCAGGGACAGCCGTCAGCCCCAGCATTTT,CASSRDSRQPQHF
TRBJ2-5,TRBD1,TRBV29-1,many,TGCAGCGTTGAACCCGGACAGGGTGAACGAGAGACCCAGTACTTC,CSVEPGQGERETQYF
TRBJ1-2,TRBD1,TRBV4-1,many,TGCGCCAGCAGCCTTTTAGGGGGCGGAGGGTATGGCTACACCTTC,CASSLLGGGGYGYTF
TRBJ2-2,.,TRBV3-1,.,TGTGCCAGCGCCAGGGGTACCGGGGAGCTGTTTTTT,CASARGTGELFF
TRBJ2-7,.,TRBV28,many,TGTGCCAGCAGTTTTATTTTCCAGCCACACGAGCAGTACTTC,CASSFIFQPHEQYF
TRBJ2-2,.,TRBV6-1,.,TGTGCCAGCCGCATTAGAAGCTCCCCGGAGCTGTTTTTT,CASRIRSSPELFF
TRBJ1-1,TRBD1,TRBV29-1,many,TGCAGCGCTGCAGGGGGCGGGATGAACACTGAAGCTTTCTTT,CSAAGGGMNTEAFF
TRBJ1-2,TRBD1,TRBV10-3,many,TGTGCCATCAGTGGGGGACAGCACTCTAACTATGGCTACACCTTC,CAISGGQHSNYGYTF
TRBJ2-7,TRBD1,TRBV29-1,many,TGCAGCGTGACCGGGACAGTGGCCTACGAGCAGTACTTC,CSVTGTVAYEQYF
TRBJ2-5,TRBD2,TRBV4-1,many,TGCGCCAGCAGCCAAACTGTAGCGGGGGGCTATGAGACCCAGTACTTC,CASSQTVAGGYETQYF
TRBJ2-5,.,TRBV29-1,.,TGCAGCGTTGACGCAGGGGCAGGGGAGACCCAGTACTTC,CSVDAGAGETQYF
TRBJ2-3,TRBD2,TRBV30,few,TGTGCCTGGAGTACTAGCGGGGGGGGTACAGATACGCAGTATTTT,CAWSTSGGGTDTQYF